Presented here are 32 T cell receptor beta chains from one specimen sequenced in a study of cytotoxic CD8 clonotypes in ibrutinib-treated CLL. Sequenced by immunoSEQ multiplex PCR; TCRdb stores in-frame clones only, minus some. Among approximately 190,000 clones listed, just over 70% were seen once. The sample was PBMCs, taken after 12 months of ibrutinib treatment. The source of these receptors is a human donor with chronic lymphocytic leukemia.

This sequence joins TRBV7-2 and TRBJ1-5, with 7 bases aligning to TRBD1. Germline lookup yields CDR1 SGHTA and CDR2 FQGNSA. The CDR3 covers 16 residues. Trimming cost V 5 bases and J 6 bases; bases outside gene matches: 13. CDR3 loop: CASSQMGSGGSQPQHF. As DNA, the CDR3 is TGTGCCAGCAGCCAAATGGGTTCAGGGGGGAGTCAGCCCCAGCATTTT.

CDR3 region: CASLLSGPQNTEAFF. The CDR3 DNA follows: TGTGCCAGCTTATTGAGTGGGCCGCAGAACACTGAAGCTTTCTTT. The chain is built from TRBV6-1 and TRBJ1-1; D unresolved. The CDR3 contains 15 residues. The germline V gene has CDR1 MNHNS and CDR2 SASEGT. V lost 8 bases and J lost 1, with 17 bases in between.

The J gene is TRBJ2-2, the V gene TRBV28; D call uncertain. Germline V gives CDR1 MDHEN, CDR2 SYDVKM. The CDR3 length is 14 residues. V gave up 3 bases and J gave up 4 bases, with 9 bases separating them. Here the CDR3 reads CASSFGEPTGELFF. The CDR3 DNA follows: TGTGCCAGCAGTTTTGGAGAACCCACCGGGGAGCTGTTTTTT.

This clone was seen a handful of times. V usage is TRBV5-1 and J usage is TRBJ2-2, with 8 bases aligning to TRBD1. V dropped 4 bases and J dropped 1; count of bases not matched to a gene: 3. The length of the CDR3 is 15 residues. Germline CDR1 reads SGHRS; CDR2 reads YFSETQ. The CDR3 bases are TGCGCCAGCAGCCGGGGGACAGGGAACACCGGGGAGCTGTTTTTT. Translation gives CASSRGTGNTGELFF.

This chain joins TRBV27 and TRBJ1-2; D is perhaps TRBD1 (6 bases). There are 15 residues in the CDR3. The V end was cut by 4 bases, the J end by 0 bases, with 12 bases between. From germline, CDR1 is MNHEY and CDR2 SMNVEV (reference sequence). CDR3 bases: TGTGCCAGCAGTTCTCGGACAGACGCTAACTATGGCTACACCTTC. This sequence encodes CASSSRTDANYGYTF.

This clone showed up just once. The same CDR3 also results from other DNA sequences found in this sample. This chain links TRBV5-6 with TRBJ2-7; 14 bases fit TRBD2. Germline CDR1 and CDR2: SGHDT and YYEEEE. The CDR3 spans 15 residues. V lost 3 bases, J lost 3 bases, and 2 bases stayed unmatched. The CDR3 here is CASSSGTSGSYEQYF. In DNA form, the CDR3 reads TGTGCCAGCAGCTCCGGGACTAGCGGGAGCTACGAGCAGTACTTC.

This clone was seen more than once but under ten times. V usage is TRBV28 and J usage is TRBJ1-5; unclear D gene. The V gene lost 2 bases and the J gene lost 6 bases, with 8 bases spanning the gap. The CDR3 runs to 13 residues. Germline assignment: CDR1 MDHEN and CDR2 SYDVKM. The CDR3 nucleotides are TGTGCCAGCAGTTTAGGGAACGGTCAGCCCCAGCATTTT. Its protein product is CASSLGNGQPQHF.

The CDR3 reads CASSQPETGGEGPNQPQHF. The DNA for the CDR3 is TGCGCCAGCAGTCAGCCTGAAACAGGGGGAGAGGGCCCCAATCAGCCCCAGCATTTT. The chain couples TRBV23-1 to TRBJ1-5, with 8 positions matching TRBD1. TRBV23-1 is an ORF, and what it does is uncertain. The CDR3 is 19 residues long. Unmatched junction bases numbered 16, after V lost 3 bases and J lost 3 bases.

The V call is TRBV7-2, the J call TRBJ2-1; tentatively, D is TRBD2 (5 bases). Germline CDR1 and CDR2: SGHTA and FQGNSA. CDR3 size: 14 residues. Deletions cut 5 bases from V and 7 bases from J, with 15 bases between. In DNA, the CDR3 is TGTGCCAGCAGCCCCTGGACTGGTCGGAATGAGCAGTTCTTC. Protein product: CASSPWTGRNEQFF.

This clone was seen only a few times. This chain links TRBV28 with TRBJ1-4; D remains ambiguous. The germline V gene has CDR1 MDHEN and CDR2 SYDVKM. V was clipped by 4 bases and J by 8 bases, with 17 bases between them. The CDR3 extends over 15 amino acids. The CDR3 bases are TGTGCCAGCAGTTCCCAAACCGCCTTGGGAGAAAAACTGTTTTTT. Its protein product is CASSSQTALGEKLFF.

The chain uses TRBV5-8 and TRBJ2-4, with D possibly matching TRBD2 (6 bases). Trimming removed 2 bases from V and 5 bases from J, with 8 bases in between. Per germline, CDR1 SGHTS and CDR2 YDEGEE. The CDR3 contains 13 residues. The CDR3 coding sequence is TGTGCCAGCAGCTTTTCGGGGGAAAACATTCAGTACTTC. Amino acids: CASSFSGENIQYF.

This clone has just a few counts. The chain employs TRBV5-1 and TRBJ1-1; TRBD1 aligns across 9 bases. V was pared by 5 bases and J by 1 base, with 3 bases of the junction left unmatched. Looked up from germline, CDR1 is SGHRS and CDR2 is YFSETQ. The CDR3 runs to 14 residues. DNA for the CDR3: TGCGCCAGCAGAAAGGACAGGGGGAACACTGAAGCTTTCTTT. Amino acid sequence: CASRKDRGNTEAFF.

CDR3 sequence: CASSPPLGRGVIGLAGSYEQYF. The CDR3 bases are TGTGCCAGCTCACCACCCCTTGGCAGGGGAGTCATCGGACTAGCGGGATCCTACGAGCAGTACTTC. This rearrangement joins TRBV18 to TRBJ2-7, with 12 nucleotides matching TRBD2. CDR1 and CDR2 (germline): KGHSH, LQKENI. The CDR3 length is 22 residues. With V trimmed by 0 bases and J by 1 base, 19 bases remained unmatched.

This clone came up a few times. The J gene is TRBJ1-1, the V gene TRBV7-3, with 8 bases lining up with TRBD1. Germline V gene sequence: CDR1 SGHTA, CDR2 FQGTGA. Losses at the gene ends were 3 bases for V and 4 bases for J; bases not matched to a gene: 19. This CDR3 contains 19 residues. The CDR3 spells CASSFPLGTGLKGSTEAFF. CDR3 nucleotide sequence: TGTGCCAGCAGCTTCCCCCTTGGGACAGGTTTAAAGGGTAGCACTGAAGCTTTCTTT.

In its sample, this clone was seen a few times. V usage is TRBV29-1 and J usage is TRBJ2-1, with TRBD1 identical over 7 bases. CDR1 SQVTM and CDR2 ANQGSEA come from the germline V gene. V lost 1 base, J lost 3 bases, and 6 bases stayed unmatched. The CDR3 extends over 15 amino acids. The CDR3: CSVEGDSILYNEQFF. Written as DNA, the CDR3 is TGCAGCGTTGAAGGGGACAGTATCCTCTACAATGAGCAGTTCTTC.

This clone occurred a few times. The V gene is TRBV2, the J gene TRBJ1-1, with D perhaps TRBD1 (5 bases). The CDR3 sequence is 14 residues long. V dropped 1 base and J dropped 1 base, with 7 bases sitting between them. The germline CDR1 and CDR2 sequences are SNHLY and FYNNEI. The CDR3 sequence is CASSEDTGNTEAFF. The CDR3 DNA reads TGTGCCAGCAGTGAAGATACAGGGAACACTGAAGCTTTCTTT.

V is TRBV5-1 and J is TRBJ2-3; D not resolved. Germline CDR1 SGHRS, CDR2 YFSETQ. Trimming left V 2 bases short and J 0 bases short, with 10 bases between. The CDR3 has 15 amino acids. The CDR3 DNA sequence: TGCGCCAGCAGCTTAAACTTCGCTAGCACAGATACGCAGTATTTT. Amino acids: CASSLNFASTDTQYF.

This clone was counted at least ten times. The chain links TRBV19 to TRBJ1-1; TRBD1 might be the D (5 bases). Between the trimmed V and J ends, which lost 4 bases and 6 bases, there was a span of 9 bases. The V gene's germline CDR1 is LNHDA and CDR2 SQIVND (reference sequence). The CDR3 runs to 12 residues. The CDR3 nucleotides read TGTGCCAGTAGTAAGGGAGGGGCTGAAGCTTTCTTT. It is translated as CASSKGGAEAFF.

V usage is TRBV5-1 and J usage is TRBJ1-5; tentatively, D is TRBD1 (5 bases). This CDR3 has 16 amino acids. The V end lost 1 base, the J end lost 1 base, and 12 bases lay between the germline ends. Germline CDR1 is SGHRS and CDR2 is YFSETQ. The CDR3 nucleotides read TGCGCCAGCAGCTTGAGTTCCCCAGGGAGCAATCAGCCCCAGCATTTT. As protein: CASSLSSPGSNQPQHF. Complete variable domain (other parts from reference TRBV5-1 and TRBJ1-5): KAGVTQTPRYLIKTRGQQVTLSCSPISGHRSVSWYQQTPGQGLQFLFEYFSETQRNKGNFPGRFSGRQFSNSRSEMNVSTLELGDSALYLCASSLSSPGSNQPQHFGDGTRLSIL.

The V call is TRBV6-1, the J call TRBJ1-5; perhaps TRBD1 as D (6 bases). Trimming left V 2 bases short and J 3 bases short, with 14 bases between. CDR3 length: 16 amino acids. CDR1 and CDR2 from the germline V gene are MNHNS and SASEGT. The CDR3 loop is CASSEREGQNNQPQHF. DNA for the CDR3: TGTGCCAGCAGTGAAAGGGAAGGACAGAACAATCAGCCCCAGCATTTT.

The chain couples TRBV19 to TRBJ2-7, with 10 bases that match TRBD1. Per the germline V gene, CDR1 is LNHDA and CDR2 is SQIVND (reference sequence). The CDR3 has 16 residues. Trimming took 6 bases from V and 3 from J; bases not matched to a gene: 11. The CDR3 nucleotides read TGTGCCAGTAGGGATGTCGGGACAGGGGCGAACTACGAGCAGTACTTC. Amino acids: CASRDVGTGANYEQYF.

This rearrangement joins TRBV5-1 to TRBJ2-7; tentatively, D is TRBD2 (5 bases). Germline loops: CDR1 SGHRS, CDR2 YFSETQ. CDR3 length: 11 amino acids. V shed 6 bases and J shed 6 bases, with 10 bases lying between them. The CDR3 here is CASTRGSEQYF. In DNA, the CDR3 is TGCGCCAGCACCCGTGGGAGCGAGCAGTACTTC.

The CDR3 sequence is CASSYGPGRGTEAFF. In DNA, the CDR3 is TGTGCCAGCAGTTATGGGCCGGGGAGAGGGACTGAAGCTTTCTTT. J is TRBJ1-1 and V is TRBV6-5; unclear D gene. The CDR3 length is 15 residues. V was shortened by 3 bases and J by 5 bases, with 16 bases between the two germline ends. From germline, CDR1 is MNHEY and CDR2 SVGAGI.

This clone was counted a single time. The chain couples TRBV4-3 to TRBJ2-1; TRBD2 is a possible D gene (6 bases). Trimming removed 3 bases at V and 2 bases at J, with 11 bases between. The CDR3 loop spans 15 amino acids. CDR1 and CDR2 (germline): LGHNA, YSLEER. As DNA, the CDR3 is TGCGCCAGCAGCCATGATGCGGGGCCCTACAATGAGCAGTTCTTC. Translating gives CASSHDAGPYNEQFF.

The chain employs TRBV5-4 and TRBJ1-1; 8 positions agree with TRBD1. Germline CDR1 reads SGHNT; CDR2 reads YYREEE (reference sequence). V lost 4 bases, J lost 1 base, and 9 bases stayed unmatched. The CDR3 length is 16 residues. The CDR3 nucleotides are TGTGCCAGCAGCCCCGGGACAGGACGAGGGAACACTGAAGCTTTCTTT. As protein: CASSPGTGRGNTEAFF. The full variable domain, its missing parts supplied by reference TRBV5-4 and TRBJ1-1, is ETGVTQSPTHLIKTRGQQVTLRCSSQSGHNTVSWYQQALGQGPQFIFQYYREEENGRGNFPPRFSGLQFPNYSSELNVNALELDDSALYLCASSPGTGRGNTEAFFGQGTRLTVV.

This clone was counted a few times. The rearrangement uses TRBV11-1 and TRBJ2-1, with TRBD1 matching over 8 bases. The CDR3 runs 15 residues. After removal of 2 bases from V and 7 bases from J, the junction contained 7 bases not matched to a gene. The germline V gene has CDR1 SGHAT and CDR2 FQDESV (reference sequence). The CDR3 DNA reads as TGTGCCAGCAGCTTACGTCAGGGGGCTAGGAATGAGCAGTTCTTC. The encoded protein is CASSLRQGARNEQFF.

V usage is TRBV2 and J usage is TRBJ1-2; D gene ambiguous. The CDR3 has 15 residues. Deletions cut 6 bases from V and 5 bases from J, with 19 bases between. Germline CDR1 is SNHLY and CDR2 is FYNNEI. DNA for the CDR3: TGTGCCAGCAGCAGTAGTTCCGCCAGGAATTATGGCTACACCTTC. Translating it yields CASSSSSARNYGYTF.

The genes are TRBV15 and TRBJ2-5; perhaps D is TRBD1 or TRBD2 (6 bases each). Trimming took 6 bases from V and 2 from J, leaving 19 bases between them. Per germline, CDR1 LNHNV and CDR2 YYDKDF (reference sequence). The CDR3 is made up of 16 amino acids. The CDR3 loop is CATRGWGRGEQETQYF. The DNA of the CDR3 is TGTGCCACCAGGGGATGGGGGCGCGGGGAACAAGAGACCCAGTACTTC.

V is TRBV9 and J is TRBJ2-3; 11 bases are shared with TRBD2. This CDR3 has 13 residues. Per germline, CDR1 SGDLS and CDR2 YYNGEE. V was pared by 3 bases and J by 9 bases, with 3 bases of the junction left unmatched. CDR3 amino acids: CASSGASGRTQYF. In DNA, the CDR3 is TGTGCCAGCAGCGGGGCTAGCGGGAGGACGCAGTATTTT.

J is TRBJ2-4 and V is TRBV9, with TRBD2 identical over 11 bases. The CDR3 contains 18 residues. V shed 4 bases, J shed 0 bases, and the junction held 9 bases outside the gene matches. Germline V gene sequence: CDR1 SGDLS, CDR2 YYNGEE. In nucleotides, the CDR3 is TGTGCCAGCAGCCGAGGGCTAGCGGGGGGCCAAGCCAAAAACATTCAGTACTTC. This codes for CASSRGLAGGQAKNIQYF.

This sequence joins TRBV18 and TRBJ2-1, with D uncertain. This CDR3 has 13 residues. Germline V gene sequence: CDR1 KGHSH, CDR2 LQKENI. Trimming took off 1 base at V and 3 bases at J, with 4 bases between the two ends. The CDR3 loop reads CASSPQNYNEQFF. In nucleotides, the CDR3 is TGTGCCAGCTCACCACAGAACTACAATGAGCAGTTCTTC. Full variable domain (rest looked up from reference TRBV18 and TRBJ2-1): NAGVMQNPRHLVRRRGQEARLRCSPMKGHSHVYWYRQLPEEGLKFMVYLQKENIIDESGMPKERFSAEFPKEGPSILRIQQVVRGDSAAYFCASSPQNYNEQFFGPGTRLTVL.

This rearrangement joins TRBV11-2 to TRBJ1-4; D is unclear. V lost 8 bases and J lost 8, with 15 bases in between. The CDR3 loop spans 13 amino acids. Germline V lookup: CDR1 SGHAT, CDR2 FQNNGV. The CDR3 is CASSWGDREKLFF. CDR3 coding DNA: TGTGCCAGCTCTTGGGGAGATCGCGAAAAACTGTTTTTT.